This T cell receptor (beta chain) was obtained from a study of control samples from healthy donors and cancer patients (dated by TCRdb to the early 2020s). About this clone: Its antigen is unknown. Base qualities are not recorded, but no much larger clone differs from it by a single base.

V and J lose 3 bases and 6 bases, and a span of 9 bases separates them. The CDR3 sequence holds 13 residues, the cysteine and phenylalanine included. Only the CDR3 portion is preserved as DNA: 39 bases, with reading frame beginning at the first base. The library was produced with the immunoSEQ multiplex PCR assay. The source is immuneACCESS, and TCRdb retained only in-frame sequences with V and J called. Part of the clones is not carried over; for the studies checked, unresolved V genes explain less than half of this, and the remainder is unexplained. This sample has 60,000 to 65,000 clones in its table, and 85% of those were observed once. 4.5% to 6% of the sample is in the top ten clones.

Sequencing was carried out using blood. The sequence links TRBV12-3 or TRBV12-4 to TRBJ2-1; the D gene lacks a confident call. This clonotype was sampled from a middle-aged man in good health. CDR3 loop: CASSFVAANEQFF. The DNA sequence is given as TGTGCCAGCAGTTTTGTGGCGGCCAATGAGCAGTTCTTC.